Following are 28 T cell receptor beta chains from one sample sequenced in a study of OX40 agonist ivuxolimab in advanced cancers. Libraries were prepared through the immunoSEQ multiplex PCR assay. TCRdb retrieved this table from immuneACCESS and kept in-frame rearrangements only. Not all clones are present; in checked studies, unresolved V genes account for under half, and no reason is known for the remainder. The sample has roughly 80,000 clones on record, more than 80% of them singletons. Around 2.1% of the sample lies in the top ten. The material was CD4+ or CD8+ T cells sorted from blood, obtained in a trial of the OX40 agonist ivuxolimab. The receptors were sampled from an adult with an advanced solid tumor such as melanoma, head and neck, liver or kidney cancer.

This sequence joins TRBV7-2 and TRBJ2-7; 8 nucleotides line up with TRBD1. The CDR3 spans 14 residues. CDR1 SGHTA and CDR2 FQGNSA come from the germline V gene. Trimming at V came to 5 bases and at J to 0 bases, leaving 3 bases not matched to a gene. CDR3 nucleotide sequence: TGTGCCAGCAGCCGGACAGGGACCTCCTACGAGCAGTACTTC. Amino acids: CASSRTGTSYEQYF.

The rearrangement uses TRBV10-3 and TRBJ2-5, with TRBD1 matching over 10 bases. Trimming took 3 bases from V and 5 from J; bases not matched to a gene: 9. The CDR3 runs to 16 residues. Germline assignment: CDR1 ENHRY and CDR2 SYGVKD. The CDR3 bases are TGTGCCATCAGTGACGGACAGGGGGTCCTTAGGGAGACCCAGTACTTC. Protein: CAISDGQGVLRETQYF.

J is TRBJ2-6 and V is TRBV18; 8 bases are a match to TRBD1. The CDR3 runs 17 residues. CDR1 is KGHSH and CDR2 is LQKENI in the germline V gene. J gave up 2 bases and V 6 bases, and 9 bases lay outside the gene matches. The CDR3 DNA follows: TGTGCCAGCTCTAGGACAGGGAGGCCTCCTGGGGCCAACGTCCTGACTTTC. It is translated as CASSRTGRPPGANVLTF.

This clone was counted once. This chain links TRBV2 with TRBJ2-2; D gene uncertain. Looked up from germline, CDR1 is SNHLY and CDR2 is FYNNEI. V was trimmed by 6 bases and J by 6 bases, leaving 8 bases between them. The CDR3 has 12 residues. CDR3 residues: CASRPSAGELFF. CDR3 DNA sequence: TGTGCCAGCAGACCGAGCGCCGGGGAGCTGTTTTTT.

The chain joins TRBV6-1 to TRBJ1-2; D is unclear. Trimming pared 2 bases from V and 7 bases from J, leaving 8 bases between. The germline CDR1 and CDR2 sequences are MNHNS and SASEGT. This CDR3 is 12 amino acids long. CDR3 coding DNA: TGTGCCAGCAGTGAACGAGGTAGTGGCTACACCTTC. The encoded protein is CASSERGSGYTF.

This clone has just a few counts. The rearrangement links TRBV5-4 to TRBJ2-1; TRBD2 aligns across 9 bases. After removal of 4 bases from V and 7 bases from J, the junction contained 9 bases not matched to a gene. Germline values: CDR1 SGHNT, CDR2 YYREEE (reference sequence). The CDR3 loop spans 15 amino acids. CDR3 residues: CASSRSGGPENEQFF. DNA of the CDR3: TGTGCCAGCAGCCGGAGCGGGGGGCCCGAGAATGAGCAGTTCTTC. Full variable domain (rest looked up from reference TRBV5-4 and TRBJ2-1): ETGVTQSPTHLIKTRGQQVTLRCSSQSGHNTVSWYQQALGQGPQFIFQYYREEENGRGNFPPRFSGLQFPNYSSELNVNALELDDSALYLCASSRSGGPENEQFFGPGTRLTVL.

The CDR3 nucleotides read TGTGCCAGCAGCCCTGGAAGCCGGGACAGTGGGATCCGGGGGAGGGAGACCCAGTACTTC. This translates into CASSPGSRDSGIRGRETQYF. The V gene is TRBV14, the J gene TRBJ2-5, with D possibly being TRBD1 (7 bases). V lost 4 bases and J lost 5, with 32 bases in between. The CDR3 spans 20 residues. The germline gives CDR1 SGHDN, CDR2 FVKESK.

This chain joins TRBV28 and TRBJ2-7; TRBD2 aligns across 7 bases. V gave up 7 bases and J gave up 2 bases; unmatched junction bases: 5. This CDR3 is 13 amino acids long. Germline V lookup: CDR1 MDHEN, CDR2 SYDVKM. In nucleotides, the CDR3 is TGTGCCAGCATCAGCGGGACCACCTACGAGCAGTACTTC. This gives the protein CASISGTTYEQYF. The variable domain in full, completed from reference TRBV28 and TRBJ2-7, reads DVKVTQSSRYLVKRTGEKVFLECVQDMDHENMFWYRQDPGLGLRLIYFSYDVKMKEKGDIPEGYSVSREKKERFSLILESASTNQTSMYLCASISGTTYEQYFGPGTRLTVT.

The chain employs TRBV7-2 and TRBJ1-3, with D possibly being TRBD1 (5 bases). Trimming pared 5 bases from V and 2 bases from J, leaving 19 bases between. CDR3 length: 17 amino acids. The V gene's germline CDR1 is SGHTA and CDR2 FQGNSA. The CDR3 DNA sequence: TGTGCCAGCAGCCAATACAGGCAAGGGGCGCCTGGAAACACCATATATTTT. It yields the protein CASSQYRQGAPGNTIYF. Combining the CDR3 with reference TRBV7-2 and TRBJ1-3 gives the whole variable domain GAGVSQSPSNKVTEKGKDVELRCDPISGHTALYWYRQSLGQGLEFLIYFQGNSAPDKSGLPSDRFSAERTGGSVSTLTIQRTQQEDSAVYLCASSQYRQGAPGNTIYFGEGSWLTVV.

This chain joins TRBV20-1 and TRBJ1-6; D possibly corresponds to TRBD1 (5 bases). The CDR3 covers 11 residues. Deletions cut 8 bases from V and 10 bases from J, with 12 bases between. Per the germline V gene, CDR1 is DFQATT and CDR2 is SNEGSKA (reference sequence). The CDR3, as DNA: TGCAGTAGAGGGGCTGGGTCACCCCTCCACTTT. Translating it yields CSRGAGSPLHF.

The rearrangement links TRBV18 to TRBJ2-2, with TRBD1 as a possible D gene (6 bases). The CDR3 is 13 residues long. V lost 3 bases to trimming and J lost 9 bases, with 11 bases between them. The V gene's germline CDR1 is KGHSH and CDR2 LQKENI. This CDR3 is CASSPLGDRELFF. The CDR3, as DNA: TGTGCCAGCTCACCTTTAGGGGACAGGGAGCTGTTTTTT.

The rearrangement uses TRBV28 and TRBJ1-5; D remains unclear. The germline V and J ends were trimmed by 3 bases and 1 base, with 7 bases remaining between them. CDR3 length: 14 residues. The germline V gene encodes CDR1 MDHEN and CDR2 SYDVKM. The CDR3 coding sequence is TGTGCCAGCAGTTTGGGGATCAGCAATCAGCCCCAGCATTTT. Encoded protein: CASSLGISNQPQHF.

This chain uses TRBV9 with TRBJ1-3; a weak D match, TRBD1 (6 bases). Germline V lookup: CDR1 SGDLS, CDR2 YYNGEE. The CDR3 extends over 16 amino acids. Trimming pared 4 bases from V and 4 bases from J, leaving 18 bases between. The CDR3 DNA is TGTGCCAGCAGCACCTTACCAGGGGACTACGGAAACACCATATATTTT. Protein product: CASSTLPGDYGNTIYF.

This clone appeared a few times. CDR3 in amino acids: CASSLGRVEAGNTIYF. The CDR3 nucleotides read TGTGCCAGCAGCCTGGGCAGGGTTGAAGCTGGAAACACCATATATTTT. V and J are TRBV7-9 and TRBJ1-3, with a tentative D call TRBD1 (5 bases). CDR1 is SEHNR, CDR2 FQNEAQ, per germline (reference sequence). The CDR3 has 16 residues. Trimming shortened V by 5 bases and J by 2 bases, and 16 bases separated the two germline ends.

This chain uses TRBV7-3 with TRBJ2-3; 8 nucleotides match TRBD2. CDR1 and CDR2 from the germline V gene are SGHTA and FQGTGA. J gave up 4 bases and V 4 bases, and 4 bases lay outside the gene matches. The CDR3 runs to 14 residues. The CDR3 nucleotides read TGTGCCAGCAGCTACAAGACTAGCGCAGATACGCAGTATTTT. Its translation: CASSYKTSADTQYF.

The chain recombines TRBV28 with TRBJ2-5; possible D gene TRBD2, 5 bases. Germline CDR1 and CDR2: MDHEN and SYDVKM. The CDR3 has 14 amino acids. Trimming cost V 1 base and J 6 bases, with 12 bases left between them. The CDR3 nucleotides read TGTGCCAGCAGTTTATCGGGCAGGAGGCAGACCCAGTACTTC. Amino acids: CASSLSGRRQTQYF.

The chain joins TRBV28 to TRBJ1-4; D not certain. From germline, CDR1 is MDHEN and CDR2 SYDVKM. The CDR3 is 15 residues long. The V gene lost 5 bases and the J gene lost 3 bases, with 13 bases spanning the gap. The CDR3 region has the DNA TGTGCCAGCAGTCCTAACAGCGGGGCTAATGAAAAACTGTTTTTT. This gives the protein CASSPNSGANEKLFF.

The chain combines TRBV19 with TRBJ2-2; 8 positions agree with TRBD2. The CDR3 contains 17 residues. Trimming took 3 bases from V and 4 from J; bases not matched to a gene: 10. Germline CDR1 reads LNHDA; CDR2 reads SQIVND (reference sequence). CDR3 in amino acids: CASSIHTGGLGTGELFF. CDR3 in DNA: TGTGCCAGTAGTATTCATACGGGAGGGCTGGGCACCGGGGAGCTGTTTTTT.

The chain links TRBV5-1 to TRBJ2-7; D gene unclear. The V end lost 3 bases, the J end lost 0 bases, and 4 bases lay between the germline ends. The CDR3 runs 12 residues. Germline lookup yields CDR1 SGHRS and CDR2 YFSETQ. Here the CDR3 DNA reads TGCGCCAGCAGCTCGAGCTCCTACGAGCAGTACTTC. Encoded protein: CASSSSSYEQYF.

The chain links TRBV5-6 to TRBJ1-1; TRBD1 aligns across 8 bases. V lost 4 bases to trimming and J lost 3 bases; unmatched junction nucleotides: 2. Germline values: CDR1 SGHDT, CDR2 YYEEEE. The CDR3 is made up of 13 amino acids. The CDR3: CASSRDRYTEAFF. The CDR3 bases are TGTGCCAGCAGCCGGGACAGGTACACTGAAGCTTTCTTT.

This chain uses TRBV5-4 with TRBJ1-2; D not resolved. CDR1 and CDR2 from the germline V gene are SGHNT and YYREEE (reference sequence). V gave up 0 bases and J gave up 8 bases, with 17 bases separating them. This CDR3 contains 15 residues. The CDR3 reads CASSLAADGGEGYTF. CDR3 DNA: TGTGCCAGCAGCTTGGCCGCGGACGGTGGAGAAGGCTACACCTTC.

The CDR3 coding sequence is TGTATAACTAGCGGGCTTTACACAGATACGCAGTATTTT. Translation: CITSGLYTDTQYF. The chain carries TRBV28 and TRBJ2-3; 9 bases line up with TRBD2. The CDR3 extends over 13 amino acids. CDR1 is MDHEN and CDR2 is SYDVKM in the germline V gene.

This chain joins TRBV10-3 and TRBJ2-5; D remains unclear. Trimming removed 6 bases from V and 5 bases from J, with 19 bases in between. Germline V gene lookup returns CDR1 ENHRY and CDR2 SYGVKD. This CDR3 comprises 15 residues. CDR3 sequence: CAISDPTVTRETQYF. The CDR3 DNA reads TGTGCCATCAGCGACCCGACGGTGACCCGGGAGACCCAGTACTTC.

The rearrangement links TRBV19 to TRBJ2-5; TRBD1 aligns across 7 bases. The CDR3 is 15 amino acids. Trimming removed 4 bases from V and 2 bases from J; junction bases left unmatched: 7. CDR1 and CDR2 from the germline V gene are LNHDA and SQIVND (reference sequence). CDR3 sequence (DNA): TGTGCCAGTAGTACCGGCCCGGGACAGCAAGAGACCCAGTACTTC. Protein product: CASSTGPGQQETQYF.

The V gene is TRBV6-5, the J gene TRBJ1-1; no clear D. The CDR3 extends over 15 amino acids. The germline V and J ends were trimmed by 0 bases and 3 bases, with 11 bases remaining between them. CDR1 and CDR2 (germline): MNHEY, SVGAGI. The CDR3 DNA follows: TGTGCCAGCAGTTACTCGAATAGGGTGGACACTGAAGCTTTCTTT. Residues: CASSYSNRVDTEAFF.

In this sample, this clone turned up once. The chain has TRBV5-4 and TRBJ1-6, with TRBD1 matching 8 bases. The germline gives CDR1 SGHNT, CDR2 YYREEE (reference sequence). The trim removed 3 bases at V and 7 bases at J, leaving 3 bases unmatched. This CDR3 is built from 14 residues. CDR3 in DNA: TGTGCCAGCAGCTGGGACAGGCTCAATTCACCCCTCCACTTT. Its protein is CASSWDRLNSPLHF. Based on the CDR3 plus reference TRBV5-4 and TRBJ1-6, the full variable domain is ETGVTQSPTHLIKTRGQQVTLRCSSQSGHNTVSWYQQALGQGPQFIFQYYREEENGRGNFPPRFSGLQFPNYSSELNVNALELDDSALYLCASSWDRLNSPLHFGNGTRLTVT.

V is TRBV5-1 and J is TRBJ2-5; TRBD2 agrees at 9 bases. The junction had 8 bases not matched to a gene; V was cut back by 0 bases and J by 5 bases. Germline V lookup: CDR1 SGHRS, CDR2 YFSETQ. CDR3 size: 16 residues. The CDR3 sequence: CASSLGASAGGETQYF. The CDR3 bases are TGCGCCAGCAGCTTGGGGGCTAGCGCGGGAGGGGAGACCCAGTACTTC.

This clone was detected once. The rearrangement joins TRBV28 to TRBJ1-1; D gene uncertain. This CDR3 is built from 16 residues. Per germline, CDR1 MDHEN and CDR2 SYDVKM. The V gene lost 1 base and the J gene lost 1 base, with 13 bases spanning the gap. The CDR3 spells CASSLYGRNQNTEAFF. The CDR3 DNA follows: TGTGCCAGCAGTTTATACGGGCGGAACCAGAACACTGAAGCTTTCTTT.